This T cell receptor (beta chain) is from a study of T cells in Graves' hyperthyroidism and ophthalmopathy. Germline V gives CDR1 SGHVS, CDR2 FNYEAQ. CDR3 length equals 16 residues. With 1 base clipped from V and 0 bases from J, the junction kept 3 bases outside the gene matches. RNA transcripts were the template for amplifying TCR beta CDR3 regions. First-round RT-PCR targeting the TCR CDR3 was performed with the HTBI primer set. Each CDR3 protein gets one entry after TCRdb re-called the multiplex PCR reads with MiXCR. The profile shows about 59,000 distinct CDR3 sequences, approximately 53% of them singletons. There are many counts of this clonotype. Its antigen is unidentified. Whole-study results and caveats: Stable hyperthyroidism and ophthalmopathy were separated using 13 V-J signatures.

Material: blood. This receptor was taken from a woman aged 55-70 years with Graves' ophthalmopathy. This rearrangement joins TRBV7-6 to TRBJ2-3; 8 nucleotides line up with TRBD2. The CDR3 DNA sequence: TGTGCCAGCAGCTTAGAGGTAGCGGGGAGCACAGATACGCAGTATTTT. Translation: CASSLEVAGSTDTQYF.